This TCR beta chain was sequenced in a study of CD8+ T cells in alopecia areata. Described treatment: oral pan-JAK inhibitor, 5-10 mg twice daily. The trim removed 5 bases at V and 6 bases at J, leaving 3 bases unmatched. CDR3 length equals 12 residues. Germline CDR1 reads SQVTM; CDR2 reads ANQGSEA. Reverse transcribed after extraction, RNA yielded cDNA as the sequencing template. The method was immunoSEQ multiplex PCR; TCRdb's version includes in-frame clones alone and lacks a portion of them. The sample shows under 200,000 clones, around 71% of them seen only once. This rearrangement joins TRBV29-1 to TRBJ2-2; 7 nucleotides agree with TRBD1. Here the sequenced sample was CD4+ T cells sorted from blood, taken at week 4, from a patient treated with tofacitinib. The clonotype comes from a human donor with alopecia areata. CDR3: CSVQTGAGELFF. The CDR3 DNA is TGCAGCGTTCAAACAGGGGCCGGGGAGCTGTTTTTT.